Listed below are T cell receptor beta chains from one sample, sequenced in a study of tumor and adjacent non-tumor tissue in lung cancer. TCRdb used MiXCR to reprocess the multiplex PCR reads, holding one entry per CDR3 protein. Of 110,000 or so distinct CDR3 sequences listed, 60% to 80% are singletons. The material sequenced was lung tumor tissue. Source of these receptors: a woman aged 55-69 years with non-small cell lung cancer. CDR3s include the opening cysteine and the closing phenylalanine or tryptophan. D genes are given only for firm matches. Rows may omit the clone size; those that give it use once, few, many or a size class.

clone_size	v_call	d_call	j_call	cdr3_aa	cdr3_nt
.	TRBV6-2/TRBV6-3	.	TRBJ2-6	CATTTDSSGANVLTF	TGTGCCACCACAACGGATAGCTCTGGTGCCAACGTCCTGACTTTC
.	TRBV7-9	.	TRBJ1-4	CASSLGLVGATNEKLFF	TGTGCCAGCAGTTTGGGCCTGGTTGGAGCAACTAATGAAAAACTGTTTTTT
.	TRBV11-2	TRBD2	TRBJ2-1	CASSLASGEADGQFF	TGTGCCAGCAGCTTAGCTAGCGGGGAGGCGGATGGGCAGTTCTTC
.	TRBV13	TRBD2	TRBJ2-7	CASSSDPGLAGGNGPYEQYF	TGTGCCAGCAGCTCGGATCCGGGACTAGCGGGAGGAAATGGCCCCTACGAGCAGTACTTC
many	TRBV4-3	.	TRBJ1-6	CASSLQTANSPLHF	TGCGCCAGCAGCCTTCAAACCGCTAATTCACCCCTCCACTTT
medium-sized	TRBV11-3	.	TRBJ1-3	CASSLEDTIYF	TGTGCCAGCAGCCTGGAGGACACCATATATTTT
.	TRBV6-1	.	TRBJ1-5	CPRSEGKTAGSNRPQHF	TGTCCCAGGAGTGAGGGTAAGACGGCGGGGAGCAATCGGCCCCAGCATTTT
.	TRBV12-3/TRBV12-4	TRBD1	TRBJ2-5	CASTQGETQRF	TGTGCCAGCACCCAGGGGGAGACCCAGCGCTTC
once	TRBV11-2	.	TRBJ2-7	CVSSLGVGSYYEQYF	TGTGTCAGCAGCTTAGGAGTAGGGTCATACTACGAGCAGTACTTC
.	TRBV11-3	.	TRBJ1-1	CASLDSGRGTEAFF	TGTGCCAGCTTAGATTCGGGGAGAGGCACTGAAGCTTTCTTT
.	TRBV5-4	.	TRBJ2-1	CVSSQGGRGSNNEQFF	TGTGTCAGCAGCCAGGGGGGGCGGGGTTCTAACAATGAGCAGTTCTTC
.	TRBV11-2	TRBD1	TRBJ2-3	CDSSLGTGGTDTQYF	TGTGACAGCAGCCTCGGGACAGGGGGAACTGATACGCAGTATTTT
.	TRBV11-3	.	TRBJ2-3	CASSPTRQGGHTQYF	TGTGCTAGCAGCCCCACCAGGCAGGGAGGTCATACGCAGTATTTT
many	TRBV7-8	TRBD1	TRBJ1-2	CASSLLWQGEAGYTF	TGTGCCAGCAGCTTATTGTGGCAGGGGGAGGCTGGCTACACCTTC
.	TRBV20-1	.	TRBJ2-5	CSASWAGDIETQYF	TGCAGCGCTAGCTGGGCGGGGGACATAGAGACCCAGTACTTC
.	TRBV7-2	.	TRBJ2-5	CASSPYGAQETQYF	TGTGCCAGCAGCCCCTACGGGGCCCAAGAGACCCAGTACTTC
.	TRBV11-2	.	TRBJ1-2	CTSSPYAAQGDYGYTF	TGTACCAGCAGCCCATATGCGGCCCAGGGCGACTATGGCTACACCTTC